The clone carrying this TCR beta chain occurred a few times. The antigen remains undetermined. Unique molecular identifiers were built into the TCRbeta library. TCRdb reprocessed the PCR reads via MiXCR and lists one record per CDR3 protein. The sample includes 540,000 or so distinct CDR3 sequences, under 30% seen only once; the top ten take 12% to 15%. The sample belongs to a study of T-cell reconstitution after alpha-beta-depleted transplantation in children. Study results and caveats: In some patients, recipient T cells and intrathymic progenitors surviving conditioning explained high day-60 diversity. T-cell numbers and diversity one year post-transplant derived largely from freshly generated T cells.

CDR3 length equals 14 residues. CDR1 MNHNS and CDR2 SASEGT come from the germline V gene. J was trimmed by 5 bases and V by 7 bases; bases with no gene match: 11. This receptor was identified in a boy under two years old who had a stem cell transplant for acute myeloid leukemia, so the T cells may come from the graft donor. The V gene is TRBV6-1, the J gene TRBJ2-7; 7 nucleotides line up with TRBD1. Source: PBMCs, mostly from graft donor cells, taken 360 days after TCRalphabeta/CD19-depleted stem cell transplant. Here the CDR3 DNA reads TGTGCCAGCACCCAACCGACAGGGACCCACGAGCAGTACTTC. Its protein product is CASTQPTGTHEQYF.